This TCR beta chain was found in a study of T cell repertoires in cytomegalovirus infection (dated by TCRdb to between 2018 and 2020). About the investigation overall: Peptide stimulations targeted recently identified HLA-C-restricted CMV epitopes, whose presentation resists viral immunomodulation, together with well-studied HLA-B-restricted epitopes. Donor HLA type was relevant to the analysis, because carriage of CMV infection together with the matching HLA type was indicated by public TCR beta signatures.

This clonotype has a handful of counts. Its antigen specificity is not known. Qualities for individual bases were not recorded, and no much larger clone is one base off. These reads were obtained on an Illumina HiSeq 1500. TCRdb ran its own pipeline on the public reads, namely fastp trimming at Q25 and MiXCR clone calling, and kept in-frame beta chains. Records with the same CDR3 protein are collapsed into one entry carrying the most frequent genes and DNA. In this sample the table shows 550,000 to 850,000 distinct CDR3 sequences, roughly 36% of which occur a single time. Jointly, the top ten make up about 20% of the sample. Results and caveats for the whole study, not just this receptor: Cumulative frequency of public TCR beta family members discriminated carriers of CMV infection plus the relevant HLA type in this cohort and an independent approximately 340-donor cohort. The ex vivo response was dominated by HLA-C-restricted CMV-specific TCR beta clonotypes, which also provided the single most frequent clonotype in two of eight donors.

The treatment or condition label of this sample denotes: in vitro stimulation with specific CMV peptide epitopes to enrich CMV-specific T cells. This sequence was found in a human donor in good health (CMV status not recorded). Some clones in this sample may be carry-over from other donors' samples. The sequencing here drew on cultured PBMCs, taken from culture after CMV antigen stimulation.

The CDR3 protein sequence reads: CASSPQGLNGELFF. The nucleotide sequence reads TGTGCCAGCAGTCCCCAGGGGCTGAACGGGGAGCTGTTTTTT. The V and J segments used are TRBV12-3 or TRBV12-4 and TRBJ2-2; the D gene is perhaps TRBD1, from 6 matching bases. V is reduced by 5 bases and J by 7 bases, leaving a spacing of 14 bases between them. The CDR3, from cysteine to phenylalanine, totals 14 residues. Only CDR3 DNA is held: 42 bases, read in frame from base 1.